The clone carrying this TCR beta chain was seen once. Its antigen remains unknown. The V gene lost 7 bases and the J gene lost 6 bases, with 14 bases spanning the gap. CDR3 size: 12 residues. Germline V gene data show CDR1 as GTSNPN and CDR2 as SVGIG (reference sequence). Sequenced by immunoSEQ multiplex PCR; TCRdb stores in-frame clones only, minus some. Among 110,000 to 150,000 clones listed, over 85% were seen once. This specimen comes from a study of T cell responses to AZD1222 COVID-19 vaccine. Points from the study as a whole: Reports say nearly half of spike-specific TCRs go after unmutated variant regions. Among vaccine-associated CD4 TCRs, coverage spanned spike, with dominance at 160-218 and 743-854. Donors in the cohort were predominantly white British and more often female, and clonal diversity was possibly underestimated. Spike-specific TCR breadth and depth grew following two AZD1222 doses.

V gene TRBV30 combines with J gene TRBJ2-3, with D possibly called TRBD1 or TRBD2 (5 bases each). This receptor was identified in an adult in good health. Sequenced here: peripheral blood, sampled on day 0 of MenACWY control vaccination. The CDR3 DNA reads TGTGCCTTGGGACCCCCAGTGGATACGCAGTATTTT. Residues: CALGPPVDTQYF.